A single T cell receptor (beta chain) is shown here with its context. The entry originates in a study of blood T cell repertoires in COVID-19. Trimming shortened V by 0 bases and J by 2 bases, and 8 bases separated the two germline ends. CDR3 length: 14 residues. Germline V lookup: CDR1 SGDLS, CDR2 YYNGEE. The assay was immunoSEQ multiplex PCR, and TCRdb's table has in-frame clones only and misses some. The sample has about 260,000 clones, 86% seen once. Sequences were obtained from peripheral blood. The J gene is TRBJ1-2, the V gene TRBV9; D not certain. This TCR derives from a man aged 25 to 45 with active or convalescent COVID-19. DNA for the CDR3: TGTGCCAGCAGCGTAGGATCCAGGAACTATGGCTACACCTTC. Residues: CASSVGSRNYGYTF. Based on the CDR3 plus reference TRBV9 and TRBJ1-2, the full variable domain is DSGVTQTPKHLITATGQRVTLRCSPRSGDLSVYWYQQSLDQGLQFLIQYYNGEERAKGNILERFSAQQFPDLHSELNLSSLELGDSALYFCASSVGSRNYGYTFGSGTRLTVV.